This record concerns one T cell receptor beta chain sequence. The data stem from a study of shared clonotypes between healthy human individuals. Overall study context: The study enrolled a couple of women and a few men aged 18 to 49.

The investigators split CD4+ cells into a CD45RA+ naive subset and a CD45RA-negative memory subset. Evenly divided among several immunoSEQ plates was the genomic DNA of each subset. Sorted-subset replicate PCRs used roughly 180 ng DNA, approximately 30,000 T cell genomes. Measured with immunoSEQ multiplex PCR; TCRdb has only the in-frame clones, and not every one. Found here are around 1.5 million clones, approximately 98% of them singletons; the top ten hold roughly 0.45%. From germline, CDR1 is SGHDN and CDR2 FVKESK. The ends were cut back, 4 bases at V and 6 bases at J, with 12 bases in the middle. The CDR3 is made up of 14 amino acids.

V gene TRBV14 combines with J gene TRBJ2-2; D might be TRBD2 (5 bases). The sample taken for sequencing was naive CD4+ T cells sorted from blood. Subset given: CD45RA+ positively selected. The TCR originated in a man aged 25 to 45 in good health. The CDR3 sequence is CASSLSRGAGELFF. DNA of the CDR3: TGTGCCAGCAGCCTAAGTCGGGGAGCCGGGGAGCTGTTTTTT.